These 32 T cell receptor beta chains were all obtained from the same sample, sequenced in a study of T cell changes during pregnancy in multiple sclerosis. Generated by immunoSEQ multiplex PCR, the TCRdb table keeps only in-frame clones and is missing some. The table includes 45,000 to 50,000 clones, around 94% detected once. Sequenced here: CD8+ T cells from peripheral blood mononuclear cells, sampled before pregnancy. The receptors derive from a female donor with multiple sclerosis, enrolled in a pregnancy study.

V is TRBV5-1 and J is TRBJ2-6; TRBD1 agrees at 7 bases. The CDR3 consists of 15 residues. Germline-derived CDR1 and CDR2 are SGHRS and YFSETQ. The trim removed 6 bases at V and 2 bases at J, leaving 5 bases unmatched. The CDR3 reads CASKSTGAGANVLTF. The CDR3 DNA follows: TGCGCCAGCAAATCAACAGGGGCTGGGGCCAACGTCCTGACTTTC.

With respect to this clone: The junction departs from the called germline gene at one end, perhaps through a read error. The V call is TRBV18, the J call TRBJ2-6; D perhaps matches TRBD2 (7 bases). The CDR3 covers 19 residues. Germline loops: CDR1 KGHSH, CDR2 LQKENI. DNA of the CDR3: TGTGCCAGCTCCCCACTGGCGGGGGCGTTGGCTTCTGGGGCCAACGTCCTGACTTTC. Amino acid sequence: CASSPLAGALASGANVLTF.

A note on this clone: The DNA is omitted, as the CDR3 cannot be located on it reliably, and the CDR3 follows TCRdb's listing. J is TRBJ2-1 and V is TRBV21-1; the DNA was not used to check the table's D call, TRBD2. TRBV21-1 has pseudogene status. The CDR3 sequence runs 18 residues, both termini included. CDR3: CASSKVASGASSYNEQFF.

V gene TRBV7-6 combines with J gene TRBJ2-3; 8 nucleotides agree with TRBD2. The length of the CDR3 is 15 residues. Germline assignment: CDR1 SGHVS and CDR2 FNYEAQ. V shed 7 bases, J shed 0 bases, and the junction held 6 bases outside the gene matches. For the CDR3, the DNA is TGTGCCAGCATCCCACTAGCGGTTAGCACAGATACGCAGTATTTT. Protein: CASIPLAVSTDTQYF. The complete variable domain, with remaining parts taken from reference TRBV7-6 and TRBJ2-3, reads GAGVSQSPRYKVTKRGQDVALRCDPISGHVSLYWYRQALGQGPEFLTYFNYEAQQDKSGLPNDRFSAERPEGSISTLTIQRTEQRDSAMYRCASIPLAVSTDTQYFGPGTRLTVL.

The rearrangement uses TRBV5-4 and TRBJ2-3; 11 positions agree with TRBD2. The trim removed 6 bases at V and 4 bases at J, leaving 4 bases unmatched. The CDR3 spans 14 residues. The germline gives CDR1 SGHNT, CDR2 YYREEE (reference sequence). This CDR3 reads CASTSGGQADTQYF. The CDR3 nucleotides read TGTGCCAGCACTAGCGGGGGGCAGGCAGATACGCAGTATTTT. Together with reference TRBV5-4 and TRBJ2-3, the CDR3 gives the full variable domain: ETGVTQSPTHLIKTRGQQVTLRCSSQSGHNTVSWYQQALGQGPQFIFQYYREEENGRGNFPPRFSGLQFPNYSSELNVNALELDDSALYLCASTSGGQADTQYFGPGTRLTVL.

The rearrangement uses TRBV29-1 and TRBJ2-3; no clear D. Trimming removed 7 bases at V and 4 bases at J, with 9 bases between. Germline-derived CDR1 and CDR2 are SQVTM and ANQGSEA. This CDR3 region has 11 residues. Here the CDR3 DNA reads TGCAGCGCGGATGCGGCAGATACGCAGTATTTT. Encoded protein: CSADAADTQYF.

This rearrangement joins TRBV7-9 to TRBJ2-3; no definite D call. The CDR3 consists of 14 residues. Trimming cost V 1 base and J 3 bases, with 8 bases left between them. The germline V gene has CDR1 SEHNR and CDR2 FQNEAQ (reference sequence). The DNA for the CDR3 is TGTGCCAGCAGCTTAGGTCCCGGGACAGATACGCAGTATTTT. As protein: CASSLGPGTDTQYF. The variable domain in full, with the rest retrieved from reference TRBV7-9 and TRBJ2-3, is DTGVSQNPRHKITKRGQNVTFRCDPISEHNRLYWYRQTLGQGPEFLTYFQNEAQLEKSRLLSDRFSAERPKGSFSTLEIQRTEQGDSAMYLCASSLGPGTDTQYFGPGTRLTVL.

This rearrangement joins TRBV6-6 to TRBJ1-2; a possible D gene is TRBD1 (5 bases). Germline CDR1 is MNHNY and CDR2 is SVGAGI (reference sequence). This CDR3 is built from 13 residues. V lost 8 bases to trimming and J lost 1 base, with 11 bases between them. CDR3 region: CASSTELNYGYTF. In DNA form, the CDR3 reads TGTGCCAGCTCGACAGAACTTAACTATGGCTACACCTTC.

The chain uses TRBV9 and TRBJ1-2; D is uncertain. The V end lost 0 bases, the J end lost 2 bases, and 8 bases lay between the germline ends. Germline V gives CDR1 SGDLS, CDR2 YYNGEE. This CDR3 comprises 14 residues. CDR3 sequence (DNA): TGTGCCAGCAGCGTAGGGACTGACAACTATGGCTACACCTTC. Translation gives CASSVGTDNYGYTF. The whole variable domain, filled in from reference TRBV9 and TRBJ1-2, reads DSGVTQTPKHLITATGQRVTLRCSPRSGDLSVYWYQQSLDQGLQFLIQYYNGEERAKGNILERFSAQQFPDLHSELNLSSLELGDSALYFCASSVGTDNYGYTFGSGTRLTVV.

The chain has TRBV29-1 and TRBJ2-3; TRBD2 matches at 10 bases. This CDR3 has 15 amino acids. Germline values: CDR1 SQVTM, CDR2 ANQGSEA. The J segment lost 4 bases and the V segment lost 5 bases, leaving 9 bases of the junction unmatched. CDR3 DNA sequence: TGCAGCGTTCCAAGCCTAGCGGGAGTATCAGATACGCAGTATTTT. Its translation is CSVPSLAGVSDTQYF.

This sequence joins TRBV5-1 and TRBJ2-1; D ambiguous. The CDR3 has 12 amino acids. Between the trimmed V and J ends, which lost 4 bases and 8 bases, there was a span of 10 bases. CDR1 is SGHRS, CDR2 YFSETQ, per germline. In DNA, the CDR3 is TGCGCCAGCAGCCCCCTTCGGGATGAGCAGTTCTTC. Amino acids: CASSPLRDEQFF.

The rearrangement links TRBV15 to TRBJ2-1; maybe TRBD2 (6 bases). V was cut by 3 bases and J by 7 bases, with 10 bases left in between. The CDR3 extends over 13 amino acids. From germline, CDR1 is LNHNV and CDR2 YYDKDF (reference sequence). The CDR3 DNA reads as TGTGCCACCAGCAGGACCGCGGGAAATGAGCAGTTCTTC. It encodes CATSRTAGNEQFF.

This chain connects TRBV28 to TRBJ1-3; possible D gene TRBD1, 6 bases. Germline CDR1 reads MDHEN; CDR2 reads SYDVKM. Trimming shortened V by 6 bases and J by 4 bases, and 13 bases separated the two germline ends. The CDR3 is made up of 14 amino acids. This CDR3 reads CASSHRVTGNTIYF. The CDR3 DNA is TGTGCCAGCAGCCACAGGGTAACGGGAAACACCATATATTTT.

This clone is a singleton in its sample. The genes are TRBV7-2 and TRBJ2-5; TRBD2 matches at 14 bases. From germline, CDR1 is SGHTA and CDR2 FQGNSA. Losses at the gene ends were 5 bases for V and 2 bases for J; bases not matched to a gene: 4. This CDR3 contains 16 residues. The CDR3 spells CASSPRTSGRQETQYF. The CDR3 coding sequence is TGTGCCAGCAGCCCCCGGACTAGCGGGAGGCAAGAGACCCAGTACTTC. Full variable domain (remainder filled in from reference TRBV7-2 and TRBJ2-5): GAGVSQSPSNKVTEKGKDVELRCDPISGHTALYWYRQSLGQGLEFLIYFQGNSAPDKSGLPSDRFSAERTGGSVSTLTIQRTQQEDSAVYLCASSPRTSGRQETQYFGPGTRLLVL.

This chain connects TRBV4-1 to TRBJ1-1; no definite D call. The CDR3 loop spans 14 amino acids. Per the germline V gene, CDR1 is MGHRA and CDR2 is YSYEKL. V lost 7 bases and J 3 bases, leaving 15 bases between the germline ends. The CDR3 DNA sequence: TGCGCCAGCAACAAAGAGGGCATCTACACTGAAGCTTTCTTT. Protein product: CASNKEGIYTEAFF.

The chain combines TRBV9 with TRBJ2-5; perhaps TRBD1 as D (5 bases). With 8 bases removed from V and 2 bases from J, the gap between germline ends came to 13 bases. CDR1 and CDR2 (germline): SGDLS, YYNGEE. The CDR3 is 13 amino acids. The CDR3: CASSVRGQETQYF. The CDR3 DNA follows: TGTGCCAGTTCAGTAAGGGGACAAGAGACCCAGTACTTC.

This rearrangement joins TRBV27 to TRBJ2-7, with D unclear. Germline CDR1 and CDR2: MNHEY and SMNVEV (reference sequence). The germline V and J ends were trimmed by 6 bases and 2 bases, with 14 bases remaining between them. The CDR3 spans 14 residues. DNA of the CDR3: TGTGCCAGCAGCCATGAACTAACCCCCTACGAGCAGTACTTC. This sequence encodes CASSHELTPYEQYF.

The V and J genes are TRBV4-1 and TRBJ1-5, with a weak D call TRBD1 (6 bases). Germline V CDR1 and CDR2: MGHRA, YSYEKL. Trimming stripped 1 base from V and 7 bases from J, with 17 bases between. The CDR3 spans 16 residues. The CDR3 region is CASSQGMVQGGQPQHF. The CDR3 bases are TGCGCCAGCAGCCAAGGGATGGTACAGGGTGGGCAGCCCCAGCATTTT.

This clone was seen only a few times. The chain employs TRBV27 and TRBJ2-1; 7 bases are a match to TRBD2. The CDR3 is 14 amino acids. Germline CDR1 is MNHEY and CDR2 is SMNVEV (reference sequence). J gave up 2 bases and V 7 bases, and 5 bases lay outside the gene matches. The CDR3: CASNPGLTYNEQFF. CDR3 DNA: TGTGCCAGCAATCCGGGACTAACCTACAATGAGCAGTTCTTC.

The chain has TRBV2 and TRBJ2-3; D gene unclear. V gave up 7 bases and J gave up 4 bases, with 15 bases separating them. The CDR3 sequence is 14 residues long. Germline V lookup: CDR1 SNHLY, CDR2 FYNNEI. CDR3 residues: CASKERLSADTQYF. The CDR3 DNA is TGTGCCAGCAAGGAGCGTTTGTCAGCAGATACGCAGTATTTT.

This chain joins TRBV15 and TRBJ1-1, with a tentative D call TRBD1 (6 bases). The CDR3 is 16 amino acids. V was pared by 0 bases and J by 6 bases, with 17 bases between. Per germline, CDR1 LNHNV and CDR2 YYDKDF (reference sequence). This CDR3 is CATSRDHDRIGAEAFF. As DNA, the CDR3 is TGTGCCACCAGCAGAGATCATGACAGGATCGGGGCTGAAGCTTTCTTT.

DNA for the CDR3: TGTGCCACCAGCGGGCAGGGGGACCCTGAAGCTTTCTTT. Protein sequence: CATSGQGDPEAFF. This chain links TRBV15 with TRBJ1-1; 7 positions match TRBD1. Germline CDR1 LNHNV, CDR2 YYDKDF (reference sequence). After removal of 5 bases from V and 6 bases from J, the junction contained 6 bases not matched to a gene. The CDR3 consists of 13 residues. Drawing the rest from reference TRBV15 and TRBJ1-1, the complete variable domain is DAMVIQNPRYQVTQFGKPVTLSCSQTLNHNVMYWYQQKSSQAPKLLFHYYDKDFNNEADTPDNFQSRRPNTSFCFLDIRSPGLGDTAMYLCATSGQGDPEAFFGQGTRLTVV.

This clone occurred once. The CDR3 nucleotides are TGTGCCAGCAGCCCATACAGGGGATCCCCGCCCGGAAACACCATATATTTT. It codes for CASSPYRGSPPGNTIYF. The chain combines TRBV7-6 with TRBJ1-3, with 7 bases matching TRBD1. The germline V gene encodes CDR1 SGHVS and CDR2 FNYEAQ. The length of the CDR3 is 17 residues. The V gene end was trimmed by 5 bases and the J gene end by 4 bases; junction bases not matched to a gene: 14.

The V gene is TRBV4-1, the J gene TRBJ1-1; 9 nucleotides line up with TRBD1. V shed 3 bases and J 5 bases; nucleotides not matched to a gene: 10. Germline CDR1 and CDR2: MGHRA and YSYEKL. The CDR3 extends over 16 amino acids. The CDR3 region has the DNA TGCGCCAGCAGCCAGGATTCACAGGGGGCGGGAACTGAAGCTTTCTTT. This encodes CASSQDSQGAGTEAFF.

This clone rates as medium-sized. The rearrangement joins TRBV5-4 to TRBJ1-1; 7 bases line up with TRBD1. The CDR3 totals 15 residues. J lost 1 base, V lost 1 base, and 4 bases had no gene match. Germline V gene sequence: CDR1 SGHNT, CDR2 YYREEE (reference sequence). The DNA for the CDR3 is TGTGCCAGCAGCTTGATCGGGACAGCGAACACTGAAGCTTTCTTT. Translating it yields CASSLIGTANTEAFF.

The V and J genes are TRBV27 and TRBJ1-1; the D is unclear. The length of the CDR3 is 14 residues. Germline values: CDR1 MNHEY, CDR2 SMNVEV (reference sequence). Between the trimmed V and J ends, which lost 2 bases and 2 bases, there was a span of 9 bases. Written as DNA, the CDR3 is TGTGCCAGCAGTTTAGGAGATACAAACACTGAAGCTTTCTTT. Translation gives CASSLGDTNTEAFF.

The rearrangement joins TRBV13 to TRBJ2-7; maybe TRBD2 (6 bases). CDR1 and CDR2 from the germline V gene are PRHDT and FYEKMQ (reference sequence). The V end was cut by 5 bases, the J end by 5 bases, with 19 bases between. This CDR3 has 15 residues. CDR3 sequence reads: CASSLGGSALNEQYF. DNA of the CDR3: TGTGCCAGCAGCCTCGGGGGATCGGCTTTAAACGAGCAGTACTTC.

The V gene is TRBV6-1, the J gene TRBJ1-2, with TRBD1 as a possible D gene (5 bases). Germline V gene lookup returns CDR1 MNHNS and CDR2 SASEGT. The CDR3 sequence is 14 residues long. V dropped 4 bases and J dropped 6 bases, with 15 bases sitting between them. The CDR3 sequence: CASSGSGHTDGYTF. The DNA for the CDR3 is TGTGCCAGCAGTGGGTCAGGGCATACTGATGGCTACACCTTC.

The chain uses TRBV19 and TRBJ1-1; 7 bases match TRBD1. Germline assignment: CDR1 LNHDA and CDR2 SQIVND (reference sequence). CDR3 length equals 13 residues. Trimming at V came to 5 bases and at J to 4 bases, leaving 4 bases not matched to a gene. The CDR3 spells CASSPGTVTEAFF. As DNA, the CDR3 is TGTGCCAGTAGTCCCGGGACAGTCACTGAAGCTTTCTTT.

The table lists this clone with a count of one. The V and J genes are TRBV7-8 and TRBJ2-3; a possible D gene is TRBD2 (7 bases). Germline V gene sequence: CDR1 SGHVS, CDR2 FQNEAQ. V was shortened by 11 bases and J by 1 base, with 16 bases between the two germline ends. This CDR3 comprises 14 residues. The CDR3 DNA sequence: TGTGCCTCCCGAGGGGGAGGGGGCACAGATACGCAGTATTTT. This translates into CASRGGGGTDTQYF.

The chain recombines TRBV10-1 with TRBJ2-7, with a weak D call TRBD2 (6 bases). V was shortened by 8 bases and J by 0 bases, with 11 bases between the two germline ends. The germline CDR1 and CDR2 sequences are WNHNN and SYGVQD (reference sequence). The CDR3 runs to 13 residues. This chain's CDR3 is CASRGGSSYEQYF. In DNA form, the CDR3 reads TGCGCCAGCCGAGGAGGGAGCTCCTACGAGCAGTACTTC.

The chain couples TRBV5-4 to TRBJ2-3, with TRBD1 identical over 8 bases. This CDR3 is built from 16 residues. Trimming at V came to 3 bases and at J to 3 bases, leaving 9 bases not matched to a gene. CDR1 is SGHNT and CDR2 is YYREEE in the germline V gene (reference sequence). DNA for the CDR3: TGTGCCAGCAGCTCCCCCGGACAGGGAAGGACAGATACGCAGTATTTT. Encoded protein: CASSSPGQGRTDTQYF.